Listed here are 13 T cell receptor beta chains from one sample, sequenced in a study of CD8+ T cells in alopecia areata. Isolated RNA was reverse transcribed into cDNA used as the sequencing template. The method was immunoSEQ multiplex PCR; TCRdb's version includes in-frame clones alone and lacks a portion of them. The table has around 290,000 clones, more than 45% seen once; the top ten hold under 2%. Treatment specified: oral pan-JAK inhibitor, 5-10 mg twice daily. The specimen was CD4+ T cells sorted from blood, collected at week 24, from a patient treated with tofacitinib. The receptors originated from a human donor with alopecia areata.

This chain joins TRBV5-1 and TRBJ2-3; D is possibly TRBD1 (7 bases). CDR3 length: 12 residues. Trimming cost V 7 bases and J 10 bases, with 16 bases left between them. Germline values: CDR1 SGHRS, CDR2 YFSETQ. The CDR3 DNA reads as TGCGCCAGCGGAAGAGACAGGGAGGCGCAGTATTTT. This translates into CASGRDREAQYF.

V usage is TRBV11-2 and J usage is TRBJ2-3; D call uncertain. Germline V lookup: CDR1 SGHAT, CDR2 FQNNGV. V was cut by 6 bases and J by 12 bases, with 25 bases left in between. CDR3 size: 15 residues. The CDR3 loop is CASRYLRSSGPAQYF. CDR3 coding DNA: TGTGCCAGCAGATACTTACGGTCCTCAGGACCGGCACAGTATTTT. Looking up the rest from reference TRBV11-2 and TRBJ2-3 gives the full variable domain: EAGVAQSPRYKIIEKRQSVAFWCNPISGHATLYWYQQILGQGPKLLIQFQNNGVVDDSQLPKDRFSAERLKGVDSTLKIQPAKLEDSAVYLCASRYLRSSGPAQYFGPGTRLTVL.

This clone has just a few counts. The V gene is TRBV20-1, the J gene TRBJ2-3; D remains unclear. This CDR3 region has 11 residues. Germline assignment: CDR1 DFQATT and CDR2 SNEGSKA (reference sequence). Deletions cut 7 bases from V and 2 bases from J, with 7 bases between. This CDR3 is CSVWDTDTQYF. DNA of the CDR3: TGCAGTGTGTGGGACACAGATACGCAGTATTTT.

A single count supports this clone. This chain joins TRBV27 and TRBJ2-3; possibly TRBD2 for D (7 bases). The CDR3 totals 14 residues. Trimming removed 6 bases at V and 3 bases at J, with 13 bases between. CDR1 and CDR2 from the germline V gene are MNHEY and SMNVEV (reference sequence). Written as DNA, the CDR3 is TGTGCCAGCAGAGAGGGGGGGGCGACAGATACGCAGTATTTT. As protein: CASREGGATDTQYF.

The chain is built from TRBV29-1 and TRBJ1-4; D uncertain. With 6 bases removed from V and 11 bases from J, the gap between germline ends came to 22 bases. CDR3 size: 14 residues. CDR1 is SQVTM, CDR2 ANQGSEA, per germline. CDR3 nucleotide sequence: TGCAGCGTCGCGCTAACAAGGCGGATCAACAAACTGTTTTTT. Its protein product is CSVALTRRINKLFF.

This chain connects TRBV13 to TRBJ2-3; 7 bases are a match to TRBD1. CDR3 length: 13 residues. Germline V gives CDR1 PRHDT, CDR2 FYEKMQ (reference sequence). J gave up 4 bases and V 3 bases, and 1 base lay outside the gene matches. The CDR3 DNA reads as TGTGCCAGCAGCTTGACAGGGCCAGATACGCAGTATTTT. Translated, it gives CASSLTGPDTQYF.

This clone was picked up a small number of times. This chain links TRBV7-9 with TRBJ2-1, with 8 bases lining up with TRBD2. Trimming at V came to 6 bases and at J to 7 bases, leaving 8 bases not matched to a gene. The CDR3 has 14 residues. In germline, CDR1 is SEHNR, CDR2 FQNEAQ (reference sequence). The CDR3 loop is CASSEGLVANEQFF. CDR3 nucleotides: TGTGCCAGCAGTGAGGGACTAGTAGCTAATGAGCAGTTCTTC.

V usage is TRBV5-4 and J usage is TRBJ2-1; D tentatively fits TRBD1 or TRBD2 (6 bases each). The germline V gene encodes CDR1 SGHNT and CDR2 YYREEE (reference sequence). V shed 0 bases and J shed 4 bases, with 14 bases lying between them. This CDR3 has 16 residues. CDR3 in DNA: TGTGCCAGCAGCTTGGAATTGTGGGGGGCTTACAATGAGCAGTTCTTC. Translation: CASSLELWGAYNEQFF.

Only a few counts were recorded for this clone. V is TRBV18 and J is TRBJ1-1; D unresolved. The ends were cut back, 3 bases at V and 3 bases at J, with 8 bases in the middle. The germline gives CDR1 KGHSH, CDR2 LQKENI. This CDR3 is 13 amino acids long. Written as DNA, the CDR3 is TGTGCCAGCTCACCGAAACAAGACACTGAAGCTTTCTTT. Translation gives CASSPKQDTEAFF.

The CDR3 sequence is CASGSGGNEKLFF. CDR3 sequence (DNA): TGTGCCAGCGGGAGTGGGGGAAATGAAAAACTGTTTTTT. V usage is TRBV7-2 and J usage is TRBJ1-4; possibly TRBD1 for D (5 bases). The CDR3 extends over 13 amino acids. With 8 bases removed from V and 5 bases from J, the gap between germline ends came to 12 bases. CDR1 is SGHTA and CDR2 is FQGNSA in the germline V gene. Full variable domain (missing parts from reference TRBV7-2 and TRBJ1-4): GAGVSQSPSNKVTEKGKDVELRCDPISGHTALYWYRQSLGQGLEFLIYFQGNSAPDKSGLPSDRFSAERTGGSVSTLTIQRTQQEDSAVYLCASGSGGNEKLFFGSGTQLSVL.

This clone was detected a few times. The chain employs TRBV6-6 and TRBJ2-1, with 8 bases identical to TRBD2. Trimming at V came to 8 bases and at J to 6 bases, leaving 12 bases not matched to a gene. The CDR3 loop spans 15 amino acids. CDR1 MNHNY and CDR2 SVGAGI come from the germline V gene (reference sequence). CDR3 amino acids: CASRGAGVIPNEQFF. The CDR3 DNA reads as TGTGCCAGCCGAGGAGCGGGGGTCATCCCCAATGAGCAGTTCTTC.

This clone was found a few times. This chain links TRBV18 with TRBJ2-5; D unclear. The CDR3 sequence is 14 residues long. Germline CDR1 is KGHSH and CDR2 is LQKENI. The V end lost 0 bases, the J end lost 5 bases, and 10 bases lay between the germline ends. This CDR3 reads CASSPPLGTETQYF. The CDR3 DNA sequence: TGTGCCAGCTCACCACCGTTGGGCACGGAGACCCAGTACTTC.

This clone has just a few counts. The rearrangement uses TRBV30 and TRBJ2-3; either TRBD1 or TRBD2 may fit D (6 bases each). Germline assignment: CDR1 GTSNPN and CDR2 SVGIG (reference sequence). The V end lost 3 bases, the J end lost 1 base, and 17 bases lay between the germline ends. The CDR3 loop spans 16 amino acids. The CDR3 DNA reads TGTGCCTGGAGACGATCCTACGGGGGCCGCACAGATACGCAGTATTTT. Its protein is CAWRRSYGGRTDTQYF.